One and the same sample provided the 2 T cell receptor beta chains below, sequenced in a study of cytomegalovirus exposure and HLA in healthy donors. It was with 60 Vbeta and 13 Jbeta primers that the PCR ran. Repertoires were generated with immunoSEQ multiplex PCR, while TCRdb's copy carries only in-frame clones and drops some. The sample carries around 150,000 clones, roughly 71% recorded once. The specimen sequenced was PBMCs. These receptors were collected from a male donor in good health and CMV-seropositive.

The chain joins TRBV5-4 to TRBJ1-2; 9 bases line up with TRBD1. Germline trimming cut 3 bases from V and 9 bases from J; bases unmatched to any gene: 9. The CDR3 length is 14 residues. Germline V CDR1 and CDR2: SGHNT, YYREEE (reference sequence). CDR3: CASSSEGQGRSYTF. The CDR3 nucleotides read TGTGCCAGCAGCTCGGAGGGACAGGGTCGGAGCTACACCTTC.

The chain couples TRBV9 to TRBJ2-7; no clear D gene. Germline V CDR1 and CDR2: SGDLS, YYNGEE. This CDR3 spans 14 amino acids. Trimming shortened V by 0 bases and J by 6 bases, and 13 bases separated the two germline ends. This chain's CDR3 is CASSVAINLSEQYF. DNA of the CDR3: TGTGCCAGCAGCGTAGCTATCAACCTAAGCGAGCAGTACTTC. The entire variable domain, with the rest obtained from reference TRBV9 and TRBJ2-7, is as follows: DSGVTQTPKHLITATGQRVTLRCSPRSGDLSVYWYQQSLDQGLQFLIQYYNGEERAKGNILERFSAQQFPDLHSELNLSSLELGDSALYFCASSVAINLSEQYFGPGTRLTVT.